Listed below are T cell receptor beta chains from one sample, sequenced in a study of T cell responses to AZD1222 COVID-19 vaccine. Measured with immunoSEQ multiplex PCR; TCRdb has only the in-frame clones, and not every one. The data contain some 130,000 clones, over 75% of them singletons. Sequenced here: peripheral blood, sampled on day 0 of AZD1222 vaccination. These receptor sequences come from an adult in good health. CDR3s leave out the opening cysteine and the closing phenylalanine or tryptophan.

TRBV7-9 ASSYSGQNNYGYT
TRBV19 ASSIGETYEQY
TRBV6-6 ASSSRQSYGYT
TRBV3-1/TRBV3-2 ASSPRTLREQY
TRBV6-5 ASSFGSQGSTEAF
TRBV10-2 ASSESQGAVNTQY
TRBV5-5 ASSLGPGDGYT
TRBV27 ASSPISGGGRNYEQY
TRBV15 ATNPSEGSSNQPQH
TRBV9 ASSVGRGSPLH
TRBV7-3 ASSLGAAAANSPLH
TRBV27 ARKGQYSNQPQH
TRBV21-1 ASSNRNTYEQY
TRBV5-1 ASSLVRSEAF
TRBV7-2 ASRHPTGLAGADTQY
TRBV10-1 ASSESPGQGISRSYNEQF
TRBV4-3 ASSQDSPGQGAKDTQY
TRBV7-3 ASSPQGRVDTEAF
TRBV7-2 ASSLAPAANTGELF
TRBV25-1 AIGVGQTYEQY
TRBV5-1 ASSLGTGGVNNSPLH
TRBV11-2 ASSLARSVGEQY
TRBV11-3 ASSPSRTGELF
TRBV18 ASSPETAGGNTIY
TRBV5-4 ASSLWGGQGGEKLF
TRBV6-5 ASSYDAAPSTDTQY
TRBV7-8 ASSTNRLTGANVLT
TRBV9 ASSVEEGGEQY
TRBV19 ASTSIDNMNTEAF
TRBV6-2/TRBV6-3 ASSYYGTSGRLSSYNEQF
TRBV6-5 ASSAGGGEAF
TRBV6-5 ASNPGRGLGYT
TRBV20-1 SAPQGDGYT
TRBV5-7 ASSNRDRSSYNSPLH
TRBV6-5 ASSYRRAGGRYEQY
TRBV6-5 ASLQSGAVAGYT
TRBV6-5 ASTIDSNSPLH
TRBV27 ASSSPLFWASGTGELF
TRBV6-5 ATRRDFYEQY
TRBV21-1 ASTDTSRSYNEQF
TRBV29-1 SVRDRQNTEAF
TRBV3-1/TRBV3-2 ASSLRGGSVSGELF
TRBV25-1 ASSEGGQRANYGYT
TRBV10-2 ASRVATGVNAGELF
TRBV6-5 ASKGTGSYNEQF
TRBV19 ASRDRGKSNQPQH
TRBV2 ASMGQGAEAF
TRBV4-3 ASRPSGNTGELF
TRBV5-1 ASSWGRVWGTSGSDTQY
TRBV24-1 ATSDVAASSYEQY
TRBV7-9 ASSLGDRDSGNTIY